Each of the 17 T cell receptor beta chains below was sequenced from the same sample in a study of blood T cells in healthy people across ages. Next came a second PCR, run for about 7 to 12 cycles, which used a sample-barcoded 5' primer along with a J-beta primer mix. TCRdb passed the 5' RACE reads through MiXCR, listing each CDR3 protein once. This sample yields about 1.4 million distinct CDR3 sequences, of which almost 60% are seen a single time; over 5.5% belongs to the top ten. Sequencing input: blood. Receptors were obtained from a man between 18 and 29 years old in good health.

On this clonotype itself: One junction end disagrees with the germline gene, perhaps due to a read error. The gene calls are TRBV11-1 and TRBJ1-6; 9 bases are shared with TRBD1. Germline V lookup: CDR1 SGHAT, CDR2 FQDESV (reference sequence). There are 23 residues in the CDR3. This CDR3 is CASSLSTGGDDPGGSSYNPPLHF. The CDR3 bases are TGTGCCAGCAGCTTGTCCACAGGGGGCGACGACCCGGGAGGAAGCTCCTATAATCCACCCCTCCACTTT.

The V gene is TRBV3-1, the J gene TRBJ2-1; TRBD2 matches at 8 bases. V gave up 5 bases and J gave up 2 bases; unmatched junction bases: 8. This CDR3 is built from 16 residues. In germline, CDR1 is LGHDT, CDR2 YNNKEL (reference sequence). CDR3 in amino acids: CASSGLAGNPYNEQFF. CDR3 bases: TGTGCCAGCAGCGGATTAGCGGGGAACCCCTACAATGAGCAGTTCTTC.

The CDR3 DNA sequence: TGCGCCAGGACTGAAAGTGAGCTACATGGCACAGATACGCAGTATTTT. The encoded protein is CARTESELHGTDTQYF. The genes are TRBV5-1 and TRBJ2-3; no clear D. Germline V gene data show CDR1 as SGHRS and CDR2 as YFSETQ. Trimming removed 8 bases from V and 1 base from J, with 20 bases in between. The CDR3 spans 16 residues.

This clonotype was found a few times. V and J are TRBV5-1 and TRBJ2-1; D perhaps matches TRBD1 (5 bases). Germline V gene lookup returns CDR1 SGHRS and CDR2 YFSETQ. The CDR3 totals 12 residues. The V gene lost 0 bases and the J gene lost 15 bases, with 13 bases spanning the gap. The CDR3 region has the DNA TGCGCCAGCAGCTTGGAAGGGGCGGCATTGTTCTTC. It specifies CASSLEGAALFF.

The chain uses TRBV29-1 and TRBJ2-7; D is perhaps TRBD2 (5 bases). Germline CDR1 reads SQVTM; CDR2 reads ANQGSEA. The germline V and J ends were trimmed by 4 bases and 6 bases, with 10 bases remaining between them. The CDR3 sequence is 11 residues long. CDR3 amino acids: CSVAPGSEQYF. The DNA for the CDR3 is TGCAGCGTTGCCCCGGGAAGCGAGCAGTACTTC.

V usage is TRBV3-1 and J usage is TRBJ2-5; 9 bases are a match to TRBD2. The last part of the DNA fits TRBJ2-7 better; the J call may be wrong. CDR1 is LGHDT and CDR2 is YNNKEL in the germline V gene (reference sequence). The CDR3 loop spans 16 amino acids. CDR3 coding DNA: TGTGCCAGCAGCCAAGGGCCGGGACTAGCATTCCACGAGCAGTACTTC. Translating gives CASSQGPGLAFHEQYF.

This clonotype was picked up one time. V is TRBV5-1 and J is TRBJ2-1; 8 positions match TRBD1. CDR1 is SGHRS, CDR2 YFSETQ, per germline. V gave up 0 bases and J gave up 9 bases; unmatched junction bases: 8. This CDR3 is 15 amino acids long. DNA of the CDR3: TGCGCCAGCAGCTTGGAGGGCAGGGGGCTGGGTGAGCAGTTCTTC. Its protein is CASSLEGRGLGEQFF.

V usage is TRBV4-3 and J usage is TRBJ1-2, with D possibly being TRBD1 (6 bases). V was clipped by 2 bases and J by 7 bases, with 17 bases between them. The CDR3 has 15 amino acids. Per germline, CDR1 LGHNA and CDR2 YSLEER. This CDR3 reads CASSQNPTGTAGYTF. In DNA, the CDR3 is TGCGCCAGCAGCCAAAACCCTACAGGGACGGCTGGCTACACCTTC.

In its sample, this clonotype was seen a few times. J is TRBJ2-1 and V is TRBV27; D remains unclear. Germline assignment: CDR1 MNHEY and CDR2 SMNVEV (reference sequence). The CDR3 length is 14 residues. V lost 4 bases and J 8 bases, leaving 15 bases between the germline ends. CDR3 sequence (DNA): TGTGCCAGCAGTTCCCAATCGCAGGAATATGAGCAGTTCTTC. Translating gives CASSSQSQEYEQFF.

V is TRBV5-1 and J is TRBJ2-7; TRBD2 matches at 8 bases. V dropped 3 bases and J dropped 3; count of bases not matched to a gene: 14. Germline values: CDR1 SGHRS, CDR2 YFSETQ. This CDR3 is built from 17 residues. CDR3 sequence reads: CASSWAPGAGDGYEQYF. CDR3 in DNA: TGCGCCAGCAGCTGGGCTCCTGGAGCGGGAGACGGCTACGAGCAGTACTTC. Combining the CDR3 with reference TRBV5-1 and TRBJ2-7 gives the whole variable domain KAGVTQTPRYLIKTRGQQVTLSCSPISGHRSVSWYQQTPGQGLQFLFEYFSETQRNKGNFPGRFSGRQFSNSRSEMNVSTLELGDSALYLCASSWAPGAGDGYEQYFGPGTRLTVT.

The chain employs TRBV15 and TRBJ2-7; D uncertain. The J call may be incorrect, as the DNA end agrees better with TRBJ2-5. CDR1 and CDR2 from the germline V gene are LNHNV and YYDKDF (reference sequence). This CDR3 has 12 amino acids. The CDR3 spells CATSGWKETQYF. DNA for the CDR3: TGTGCCACCAGTGGGTGGAAAGAGACCCAGTACTTC.

This clonotype was detected only once. The chain carries TRBV3-1 and TRBJ2-2; 9 bases fit TRBD2. The CDR3 runs 18 residues. V lost 4 bases and J lost 6; bases outside the gene matches: 15. Germline V gene lookup returns CDR1 LGHDT and CDR2 YNNKEL (reference sequence). CDR3 in amino acids: CASSPTRGAGGVPGELFF. The CDR3 nucleotides read TGTGCCAGCAGCCCGACTAGGGGAGCGGGAGGTGTACCCGGGGAGCTGTTTTTT.

About this clonotype: One end of the junction varies from germline; a read error may be responsible. The chain couples TRBV7-9 to TRBJ2-3, with D possibly matching TRBD1 (6 bases). The CDR3 length is 16 residues. Germline loops: CDR1 SEHNR, CDR2 FQNEAQ (reference sequence). CDR3 sequence reads: CASTYRGRGSTDMQYF. The CDR3 coding sequence is TGTGCCAGCACCTACCGGGGCAGGGGTAGCACAGATATGCAGTATTTT.

This clonotype appeared once. V gene TRBV28 combines with J gene TRBJ2-7; 16 nucleotides match TRBD2. Germline-derived CDR1 and CDR2 are MDHEN and SYDVKM. J gave up 3 bases and V 4 bases, and 9 bases lay outside the gene matches. This CDR3 has 18 amino acids. DNA for the CDR3: TGTGCCAGCAGTTCCTCGCAGGGACTAGCGGGGGGGCTCTACGAGCAGTACTTC. Amino acids: CASSSSQGLAGGLYEQYF.

V and J are TRBV4-1 and TRBJ1-2; 9 bases fit TRBD1. Germline CDR1 is MGHRA and CDR2 is YSYEKL. V lost 4 bases and J lost 5; bases outside the gene matches: 14. The CDR3 is 17 residues long. DNA for the CDR3: TGCGCCAGCAGCCCCCGACAGGGGGACGACTGGGAGTATGGCTACACCTTC. Translation gives CASSPRQGDDWEYGYTF.

This sequence joins TRBV13 and TRBJ1-2; D gene uncertain. The V end lost 0 bases, the J end lost 6 bases, and 14 bases lay between the germline ends. The germline V gene has CDR1 PRHDT and CDR2 FYEKMQ (reference sequence). The CDR3 is 15 residues long. This CDR3 reads CASSLGRQTENGYTF. The CDR3 DNA reads TGTGCCAGCAGCTTAGGCAGGCAGACGGAGAATGGCTACACCTTC. The entire variable domain, with the rest obtained from reference TRBV13 and TRBJ1-2, is as follows: AAGVIQSPRHLIKEKRETATLKCYPIPRHDTVYWYQQGPGQDPQFLISFYEKMQSDKGSIPDRFSAQQFSDYHSELNMSSLELGDSALYFCASSLGRQTENGYTFGSGTRLTVV.

This chain uses TRBV11-2 with TRBJ2-1; D perhaps matches TRBD2 (5 bases). This CDR3 has 15 amino acids. Trimming took off 5 bases at V and 4 bases at J, with 15 bases between the two ends. Germline V gene lookup returns CDR1 SGHAT and CDR2 FQNNGV. Here the CDR3 reads CASSRTLEGYNEQFF. In DNA, the CDR3 is TGTGCCAGCAGCCGCACACTAGAGGGTTACAATGAGCAGTTCTTC.